This T cell receptor beta chain was captured in a study of cytomegalovirus exposure and HLA in healthy donors. Germline V lookup: CDR1 KGHSH, CDR2 LQKENI. This CDR3 has 12 amino acids. V was trimmed by 4 bases and J by 5 bases, leaving 8 bases between them. Measured with immunoSEQ multiplex PCR; TCRdb has only the in-frame clones, and not every one. The sample has some 68,000 clones; just under 95% are singletons. The specimen sequenced was PBMCs. The J gene is TRBJ1-1, the V gene TRBV18, with unresolved D. The source is a man between 18 and 35 years old in good health and CMV-seropositive. In DNA, the CDR3 is TGTGCCAGCTCACTGGTACGGACTGAAGCTTTCTTT. Protein: CASSLVRTEAFF.